This TCR beta chain was documented in a study of beta chain features in type 1 diabetes. Per the germline V gene, CDR1 is DFQATT and CDR2 is SNEGSKA (reference sequence). V was cut by 3 bases and J by 3 bases, with 6 bases left in between. This CDR3 spans 11 amino acids. Whole-study results and caveats: At VDJ recombination sites, type 1 diabetes patients had fewer insertions and more deleted nucleotides.

Expressed TCRB transcripts were sequenced because the isolated RNA had all been reverse transcribed beforehand. Produced via immunoSEQ multiplex PCR; TCRdb's table is partial and in-frame only. The top ten hold less than 0.02% of the sample, which has a few hundred thousand clones, approximately 12% seen once. This clone has only a few counts. What it binds is not known. The source of this sequence is a man between 18 and 29 years old in good health. The chain carries TRBV20-1 and TRBJ2-7; D not certain. Sequencing was done on a sample of naive CD4+ T cells from blood. The CDR3: CSASTSYEQYF. In DNA, the CDR3 is TGCAGTGCTAGTACCAGCTACGAGCAGTACTTC.